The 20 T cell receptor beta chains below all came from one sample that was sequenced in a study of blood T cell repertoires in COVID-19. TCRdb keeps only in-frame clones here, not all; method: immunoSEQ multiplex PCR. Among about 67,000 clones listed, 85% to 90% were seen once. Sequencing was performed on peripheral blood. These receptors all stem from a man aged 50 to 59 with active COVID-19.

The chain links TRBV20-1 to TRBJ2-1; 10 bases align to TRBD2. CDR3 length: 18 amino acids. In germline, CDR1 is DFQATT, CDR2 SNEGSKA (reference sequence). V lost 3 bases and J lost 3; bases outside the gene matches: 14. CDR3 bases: TGCAGTGCTAGTGGGATGGGGGAGCGGGAGGGGTACTACAATGAGCAGTTCTTC. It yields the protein CSASGMGEREGYYNEQFF.

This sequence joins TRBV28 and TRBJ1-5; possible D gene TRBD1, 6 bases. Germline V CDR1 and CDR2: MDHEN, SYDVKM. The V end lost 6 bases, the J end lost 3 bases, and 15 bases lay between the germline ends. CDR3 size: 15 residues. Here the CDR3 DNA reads TGTGCCAGCAGGACCTCTCAGGGGAACAATCAGCCCCAGCATTTT. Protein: CASRTSQGNNQPQHF.

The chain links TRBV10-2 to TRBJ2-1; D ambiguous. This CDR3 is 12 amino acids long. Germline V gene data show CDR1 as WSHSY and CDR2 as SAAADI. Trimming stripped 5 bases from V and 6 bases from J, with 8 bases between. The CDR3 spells CASSQAANEQFF. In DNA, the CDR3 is TGCGCCAGCAGTCAGGCAGCCAATGAGCAGTTCTTC.

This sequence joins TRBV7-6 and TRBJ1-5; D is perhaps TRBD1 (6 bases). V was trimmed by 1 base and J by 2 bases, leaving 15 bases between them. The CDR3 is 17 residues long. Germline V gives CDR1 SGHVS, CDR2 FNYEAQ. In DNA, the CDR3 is TGTGCCAGCAGCTTAGGATCAGGGGAGCCCGGCAATCAGCCCCAGCATTTT. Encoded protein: CASSLGSGEPGNQPQHF.

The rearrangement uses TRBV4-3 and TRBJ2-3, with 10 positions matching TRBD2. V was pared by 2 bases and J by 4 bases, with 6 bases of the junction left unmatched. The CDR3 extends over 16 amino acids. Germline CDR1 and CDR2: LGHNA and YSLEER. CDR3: CASSQKVLAGADTQYF. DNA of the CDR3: TGCGCCAGCAGCCAAAAGGTTCTAGCGGGAGCAGATACGCAGTATTTT.

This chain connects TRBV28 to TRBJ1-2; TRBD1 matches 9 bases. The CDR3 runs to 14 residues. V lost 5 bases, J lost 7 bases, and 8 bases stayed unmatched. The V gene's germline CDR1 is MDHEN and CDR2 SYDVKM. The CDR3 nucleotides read TGTGCCAGCAGTCAAACGGGGACAGGGAGTGGCTACACCTTC. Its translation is CASSQTGTGSGYTF.

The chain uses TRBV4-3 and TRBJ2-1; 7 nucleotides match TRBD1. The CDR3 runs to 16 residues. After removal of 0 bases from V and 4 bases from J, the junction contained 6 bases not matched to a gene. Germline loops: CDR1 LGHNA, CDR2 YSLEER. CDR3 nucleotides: TGCGCCAGCAGCCAAGACTGGGGACAGATGTACAATGAGCAGTTCTTC. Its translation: CASSQDWGQMYNEQFF.

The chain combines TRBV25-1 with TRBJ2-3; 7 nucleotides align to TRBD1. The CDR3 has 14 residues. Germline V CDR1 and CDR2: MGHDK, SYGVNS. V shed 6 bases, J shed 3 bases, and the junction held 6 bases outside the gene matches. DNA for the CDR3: TGTGCCAGCAGGGACAGGCGGTTGACAGATACGCAGTATTTT. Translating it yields CASRDRRLTDTQYF.

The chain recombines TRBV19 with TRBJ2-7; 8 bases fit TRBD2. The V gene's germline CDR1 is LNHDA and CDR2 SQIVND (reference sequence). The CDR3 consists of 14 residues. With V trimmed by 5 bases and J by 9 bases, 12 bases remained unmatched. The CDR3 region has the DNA TGTGCCAGTAGTCCGTCAAGCGGGAGCGCTGGGCAGTACTTC. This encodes CASSPSSGSAGQYF.

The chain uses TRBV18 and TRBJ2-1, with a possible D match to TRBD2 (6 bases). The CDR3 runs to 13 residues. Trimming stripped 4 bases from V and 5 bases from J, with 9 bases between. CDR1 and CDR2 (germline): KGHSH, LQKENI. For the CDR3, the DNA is TGTGCCAGCTCACGGACTATGAACAATGAGCAGTTCTTC. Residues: CASSRTMNNEQFF.

CDR3 DNA sequence: TGTGCCAGCAGCCTCCACTCTATCAGACTAGCGGGAAACGAGCAGTACTTC. Its protein is CASSLHSIRLAGNEQYF. This chain joins TRBV7-2 and TRBJ2-7, with 11 bases identical to TRBD2. The V gene end was trimmed by 5 bases and the J gene end by 5 bases; junction bases not matched to a gene: 14. This CDR3 contains 17 residues. Germline V gene lookup returns CDR1 SGHTA and CDR2 FQGNSA.

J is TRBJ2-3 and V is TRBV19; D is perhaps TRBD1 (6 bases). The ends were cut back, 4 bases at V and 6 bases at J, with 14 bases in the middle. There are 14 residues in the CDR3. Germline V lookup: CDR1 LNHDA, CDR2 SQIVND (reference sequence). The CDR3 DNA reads TGTGCCAGTAGTAGGAACAGGGTAACGGATACGCAGTATTTT. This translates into CASSRNRVTDTQYF.

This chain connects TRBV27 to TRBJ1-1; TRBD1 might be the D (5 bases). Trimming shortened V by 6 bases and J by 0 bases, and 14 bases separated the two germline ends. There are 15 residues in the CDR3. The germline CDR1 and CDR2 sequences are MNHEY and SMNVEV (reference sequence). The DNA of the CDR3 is TGTGCCAGCAGCAGACAGAACCAAATGAACACTGAAGCTTTCTTT. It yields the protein CASSRQNQMNTEAFF.

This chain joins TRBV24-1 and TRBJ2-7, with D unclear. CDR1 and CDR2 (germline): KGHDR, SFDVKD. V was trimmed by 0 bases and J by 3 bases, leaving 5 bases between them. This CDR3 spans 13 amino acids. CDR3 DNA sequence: TGTGCCACCAGTGATTTGCACGGCTACGAGCAGTACTTC. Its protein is CATSDLHGYEQYF.

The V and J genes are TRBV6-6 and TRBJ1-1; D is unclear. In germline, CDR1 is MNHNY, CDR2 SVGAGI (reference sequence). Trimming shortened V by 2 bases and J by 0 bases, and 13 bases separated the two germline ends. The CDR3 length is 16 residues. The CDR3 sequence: CASSYPPAALNTEAFF. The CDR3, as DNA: TGTGCCAGCAGTTACCCCCCGGCGGCCCTGAACACTGAAGCTTTCTTT.

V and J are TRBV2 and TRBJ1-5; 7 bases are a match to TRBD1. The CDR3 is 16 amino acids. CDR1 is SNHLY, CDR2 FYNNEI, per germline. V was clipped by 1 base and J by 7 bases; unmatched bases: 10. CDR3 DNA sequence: TGTGCCAGCAGTGAAGGGACAGGTCCTTCGTGGCAGCCCCAGCATTTT. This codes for CASSEGTGPSWQPQHF.

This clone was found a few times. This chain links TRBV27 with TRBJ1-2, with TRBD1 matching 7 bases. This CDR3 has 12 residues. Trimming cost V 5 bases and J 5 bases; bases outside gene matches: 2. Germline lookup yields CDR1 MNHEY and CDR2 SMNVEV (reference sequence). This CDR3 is CASSPQGYGYTF. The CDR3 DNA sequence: TGTGCCAGCAGTCCACAGGGGTATGGCTACACCTTC.

DNA of the CDR3: TGTGCCAGCAGCATAGGGAGGAACAATGAGCAGTTCTTC. This gives the protein CASSIGRNNEQFF. The gene calls are TRBV9 and TRBJ2-1; a possible D gene is TRBD2 (6 bases). Per germline, CDR1 SGDLS and CDR2 YYNGEE. Trimming removed 4 bases from V and 5 bases from J, with 10 bases in between. The CDR3 contains 13 residues.

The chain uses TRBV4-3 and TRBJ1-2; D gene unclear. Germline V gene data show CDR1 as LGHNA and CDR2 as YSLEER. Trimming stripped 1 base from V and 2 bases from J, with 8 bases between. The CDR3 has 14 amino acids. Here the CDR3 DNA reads TGCGCCAGCAGCCAAGGAAACAGCAACTATGGCTACACCTTC. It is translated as CASSQGNSNYGYTF.

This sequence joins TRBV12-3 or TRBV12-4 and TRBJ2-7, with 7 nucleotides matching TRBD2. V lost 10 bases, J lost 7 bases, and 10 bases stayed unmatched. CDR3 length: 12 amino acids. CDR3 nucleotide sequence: TGTGCCACCACTTTGGGGAGGGGTGAGCAGTACTTC. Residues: CATTLGRGEQYF.